This T cell receptor beta chain came from a study of blood T cell repertoires in COVID-19 (dated by TCRdb to the early 2020s). At the level of the whole study: Samples covering the acute and convalescent phases of COVID-19 were provided by collaborators in the United States, Italy and Spain. The material from the prospective study consisted of cDNA or gDNA derived from T cells, B-cell-depleted T cells, or PBMCs. The dataset comprised deeply sampled blood TCRbeta repertoires from subjects exposed to, actively infected with, or recovered from COVID-19. The repertoires were released in a freely available public database intended as a resource for research on the immune response to SARS-CoV-2. The samples were drawn from two sources: the first 160 participants of the ongoing ImmuneRACE study, and 1,254 subjects contributed by 6 global collaborators. Nearly every sample came with metadata listing a de-identified subject ID, COVID-19 status, age in years and sex. Where available, HLA class I and class II types were taken from metadata supplied by the sample provider and were not determined by assay-based typing.

The paper as a whole reports these results and caveats: The amount of clinical and demographic metadata varied by source and participant and was provided uncurated.

The immunoSEQ Assay, a bias-controlled multiplex PCR, was used to amplify TCRbeta CDR3 regions from genomic DNA. In the original analysis: Within the assay, amplification of reference gene primers was used to estimate how many nucleated cells each sample contained. To quantify the absolute abundance of each unique TCRbeta CDR3 rearrangement, sequence reads were collapsed and filtered. Productive Simpson clonality was computed per sample as the square root of Simpson's diversity index over productive rearrangements. As stored in TCRdb, this immuneACCESS dataset retains in-frame rearrangements with V and J assigned. A fraction of the clones does not appear; measured against another copy, unresolved V genes explain less than half of the discrepancy, and the remainder lacks a known reason. The DNA was the basis for D and trimming; V, J and clone size are from that table. The sample table lists a few hundred thousand clones, less than 85% of them with a count of one. The ten biggest clones cover 3% to 4.5% of the sample.

In regard to this clone: This clone's antigen is unknown. One base away there is no much larger clone; base qualities are not given.

The collaborating institutions used their own protocols to collect whole blood in K2EDTA tubes. Collaborator samples were shipped for TCRbeta analysis as frozen whole blood, isolated PBMCs, or DNA extracted from either sample type. Spanning cysteine to phenylalanine, the CDR3 consists of 13 amino acids. The retained sequence is limited to the CDR3, 39 bases, with the frame set at the first base. What was sequenced was peripheral blood. The TCR originated in a woman under 30 with acute or convalescent COVID-19. The rearranged chain carries TRBV21-1 and TRBJ1-4; whether TRBD1, the table's D call, matches the DNA was not checked. TRBV21-1 is recorded as a pseudogene. This receptor has the CDR3 CASPTGHDEKLFF. The DNA sequence is as follows: TGTGCCAGTCCTACAGGGCACGATGAAAAACTGTTTTTT.